Here is one T cell receptor beta chain with its context. The antigen remains undetermined. V lost 4 bases and J lost 2; bases outside the gene matches: 1. The CDR3 contains 14 residues. CDR1 MGHRA and CDR2 YSYEKL come from the germline V gene. This specimen belongs to a study of T cell responses to AZD1222 COVID-19 vaccine. Notes on the study in general: Baseline serology detected seropositivity in only five or six AZD1222 recipients.

Sequenced by immunoSEQ multiplex PCR; TCRdb stores in-frame clones only, minus some. The table shows around 110,000 clones, with around nine tenths occurring only once. The origin of this receptor is an adult in good health. The sequencing here drew on peripheral blood, taken on day 0 of AZD1222 vaccination. V usage is TRBV4-1 and J usage is TRBJ2-2; 7 bases line up with TRBD1. Written as DNA, the CDR3 is TGCGCCAGCAGCCGGGACAGCAACACCGGGGAGCTGTTTTTT. It codes for CASSRDSNTGELFF.